The rows below give T cell receptor beta chains drawn from one sample of a study of blood T cell repertoires in COVID-19. TCRdb's table, derived via immunoSEQ multiplex PCR, lists solely in-frame clones and lacks some. The sample gives about 380,000 clones, approximately 77% of which show up once; approximately 1% is in the top ten. Sequenced: peripheral blood. The receptors originated from a human donor with acute or convalescent COVID-19. The donor label of this sample is uncertain. Both conserved end residues are part of each CDR3. Each record gives: J gene, D gene, V gene, clone size, CDR3 protein, CDR3 DNA. A D gene is named only where the DNA matches it firmly. Not all rows give a size; the values are once, few, many and, for expanded clones, a class.

TRBJ1-1 | TRBD1 | TRBV5-4 | - | CASSLGGARGIGEAFF | TGTGCCAGCAGCTTGGGGGGGGCCAGGGGGATTGGTGAAGCTTTCTTT
TRBJ1-2 | - | TRBV5-4 | once | CASSWAPGETGDGYTF | TGTGCCAGCAGCTGGGCACCTGGCGAAACCGGGGATGGCTACACCTTC
TRBJ1-2 | TRBD1 | TRBV29-1 | - | CSVGQGINRGYTF | TGCAGCGTTGGACAGGGGATCAATCGGGGCTACACCTTC
TRBJ2-7 | TRBD1 | TRBV27 | few | CASSLRLRGTYEQYF | TGTGCCAGCAGTTTACGGCTCAGGGGGACCTACGAGCAGTACTTC
TRBJ1-1 | - | TRBV6-6 | - | CASSPRQVQWINTEAFF | TGTGCCAGCAGTCCTCGACAGGTACAATGGATCAACACTGAAGCTTTCTTT
TRBJ1-1 | - | TRBV7-9 | - | CASSPPPGNTEAFF | TGTGCCAGCAGCCCCCCTCCGGGGAACACTGAAGCTTTCTTT
TRBJ1-5 | TRBD1 | TRBV28 | - | CASSGAGTVNQPQHF | TGTGCCAGCAGTGGAGCCGGGACAGTCAATCAGCCCCAGCATTTT
TRBJ1-2 | - | TRBV30 | - | CAWSDRDWVYTF | TGTGCCTGGAGTGACAGGGATTGGGTGTACACCTTC
TRBJ2-2 | TRBD2 | TRBV19 | few | CASSVRDYLKTGELFF | TGTGCCAGTAGTGTTAGGGACTACCTCAAGACCGGGGAGCTGTTTTTT
TRBJ1-6 | - | TRBV4-1 | - | CASSQDWVRVWNSPLHF | TGCGCCAGCAGCCAAGATTGGGTACGGGTTTGGAATTCACCCCTCCACTTT
TRBJ2-3 | TRBD2 | TRBV9 | - | CASSLGLAEDTQYF | TGTGCCAGCAGCTTGGGACTAGCCGAGGATACGCAGTATTTT
TRBJ2-7 | TRBD1 | TRBV6-6 | - | CASRQGARSYEQYF | TGTGCCAGCAGGCAGGGGGCTAGATCCTACGAGCAGTACTTC
TRBJ1-1 | TRBD1 | TRBV7-9 | - | CASSLVGGQGATEAFF | TGTGCCAGCAGCTTAGTTGGAGGACAGGGAGCCACTGAAGCTTTCTTT
TRBJ2-7 | - | TRBV21-1 | - | CASSKVGGKPTYEQYF | TGTGCCAGCAGCAAAGTTGGGGGGAAACCAACCTACGAGCAGTACTTC
TRBJ2-5 | TRBD1 | TRBV27 | - | CASSDRAQETQYF | TGTGCCAGCAGCGACAGGGCCCAAGAGACCCAGTACTTC
TRBJ2-2 | - | TRBV3-1/TRBV3-2 | - | CASSLLTTGELFF | TGTGCCAGCAGCCTCTTAACAACCGGGGAGCTGTTTTTT
TRBJ2-1 | - | TRBV5-5 | few | CASSWGGRERLAEQFF | TGTGCCAGCAGCTGGGGAGGAAGGGAAAGGCTGGCTGAGCAGTTCTTC
TRBJ2-7 | - | TRBV11-2 | - | CASSLVGTGYEQYF | TGTGCCAGCAGCTTAGTGGGAACAGGATACGAGCAGTACTTC
TRBJ1-5 | TRBD1 | TRBV6-1 | once | CASSELQGAFVQPQHF | TGTGCCAGCAGTGAATTACAGGGGGCTTTCGTTCAGCCCCAGCATTTT
TRBJ2-7 | TRBD1 | TRBV19 | - | CASSIAGTGIYEQYF | TGTGCCAGTAGTATAGCCGGGACAGGGATCTACGAGCAGTACTTC
TRBJ1-5 | TRBD1 | TRBV7-2 | - | CASSFRQGGSRNQPQHF | TGTGCCAGCAGCTTTCGACAGGGTGGTTCTCGCAATCAGCCCCAGCATTTT
TRBJ1-6 | - | TRBV18 | once | CASSSGHLSPLHF | TGTGCCAGCTCATCAGGACATCTTTCACCCCTCCACTTT
TRBJ2-7 | - | TRBV5-6 | - | CASSLNRYEQYF | TGTGCCAGCAGCTTGAACAGGTACGAGCAGTACTTC
TRBJ1-2 | TRBD1 | TRBV6-1 | - | CASSEAQPGQGGGYTF | TGTGCCAGCAGTGAAGCCCAGCCGGGACAGGGAGGTGGCTACACCTTC
TRBJ2-2 | - | TRBV12-5 | - | CASGLGGAGELFF | TGTGCTAGTGGTTTGGGGGGAGCCGGGGAGCTGTTTTTT
TRBJ1-2 | TRBD1 | TRBV3-1/TRBV3-2 | - | CASSRRTGGDGYTF | TGTGCCAGCAGCCGTCGGACAGGGGGCGATGGCTACACCTTC
TRBJ2-7 | - | TRBV29-1 | - | CSVKTANGAYEQYF | TGCAGCGTGAAAACAGCAAACGGTGCCTACGAGCAGTACTTC
TRBJ1-3 | TRBD1 | TRBV30 | - | CAWSKPGQRGYTIYF | TGTGCCTGGAGTAAACCGGGACAGAGAGGATACACCATATATTTT
TRBJ2-3 | TRBD2 | TRBV7-8 | - | CASFTSADTQYF | TGTGCCAGCTTCACTAGCGCAGATACGCAGTATTTT
TRBJ1-6 | - | TRBV4-1 | - | CASSQDSNSPLHF | TGCGCCAGCAGCCAAGACAGTAATTCACCCCTCCACTTT
TRBJ1-3 | - | TRBV27 | - | CAANLGRGNTIYF | TGTGCCGCAAACCTGGGCCGAGGAAACACCATATATTTT
TRBJ1-6 | TRBD1 | TRBV4-1 | - | CASSQVGQGLNSPLHF | TGCGCCAGCAGCCAAGTTGGACAGGGTTTAAATTCACCCCTCCACTTT
TRBJ2-1 | TRBD1 | TRBV5-5 | - | CASSYPGQGREQFF | TGTGCCAGCAGCTACCCGGGACAGGGTAGGGAGCAGTTCTTC
TRBJ1-2 | - | TRBV19 | - | CASTDSGYGYTF | TGTGCCAGTACAGACTCGGGGTATGGCTACACCTTC
TRBJ2-5 | TRBD2 | TRBV30 | - | CAWGPGRPQETQYF | TGTGCCTGGGGGCCCGGGAGGCCCCAAGAGACCCAGTACTTC
TRBJ1-2 | - | TRBV11-2 | - | CASSLGAGAGYTF | TGTGCCAGCAGCTTAGGGGCGGGTGCTGGCTACACCTTC
TRBJ1-5 | - | TRBV12-3/TRBV12-4 | - | CASSPQLSQPQHF | TGTGCCAGCAGTCCACAGCTATCACAGCCCCAGCATTTT
TRBJ1-2 | - | TRBV19 | - | CASSIKGDGYTF | TGTGCCAGTAGTATAAAAGGGGATGGCTACACCTTC
TRBJ1-6 | TRBD1 | TRBV5-8 | - | CASPKRTGNSPLHF | TGTGCCAGCCCCAAGCGGACAGGAAACTCACCCCTCCACTTT
TRBJ1-2 | - | TRBV4-2 | - | CASSQVGSPYGYTF | TGTGCCAGCAGCCAAGTGGGCAGTCCTTATGGCTACACCTTC
TRBJ2-4 | TRBD2 | TRBV13 | - | CASSLGSGGPFKNIQYF | TGTGCCAGCAGCTTAGGTAGCGGGGGGCCGTTTAAAAACATTCAGTACTTC
TRBJ2-7 | TRBD2 | TRBV2 | - | CASSRTRPPEQYF | TGTGCCAGCAGCCGGACTAGGCCACCCGAGCAGTACTTC
TRBJ2-5 | - | TRBV7-9 | once | CASSPSAVETQYF | TGTGCCAGCAGCCCCTCTGCAGTGGAGACCCAGTACTTC
TRBJ1-3 | - | TRBV28 | once | CASSLRQSSGNTIYF | TGTGCCAGCAGTTTAAGACAGAGCTCTGGAAACACCATATATTTT
TRBJ2-5 | - | TRBV2 | - | CASSVSGQETQYF | TGTGCCAGCAGTGTGTCGGGCCAAGAGACCCAGTACTTC
TRBJ1-5 | - | TRBV6-5 | - | CASSSWQSNQPQHF | TGTGCCAGCTCGTCGTGGCAAAGCAATCAGCCCCAGCATTTT
TRBJ1-5 | TRBD1 | TRBV5-1 | - | CASSLGDRVNQPQHF | TGCGCCAGCAGCTTGGGGGACAGGGTTAATCAGCCCCAGCATTTT
TRBJ1-2 | - | TRBV7-8 | few | CASSPRPLVNYGYTF | TGTGCCAGCAGCCCCAGGCCCCTCGTGAACTATGGCTACACCTTC
TRBJ1-6 | - | TRBV19 | - | CASSTGYNSPLHF | TGTGCCAGTAGTACAGGGTATAATTCACCCCTCCACTTT
TRBJ2-1 | TRBD2 | TRBV7-8 | once | CASSFGTSGRGSYNEQFF | TGTGCCAGCAGCTTCGGGACTAGCGGGAGAGGCTCCTACAATGAGCAGTTCTTC
TRBJ1-1 | TRBD1 | TRBV5-1 | - | CASSPEGQANTEAFF | TGCGCCAGCAGCCCCGAAGGACAGGCAAACACTGAAGCTTTCTTT
TRBJ2-7 | TRBD1 | TRBV19 | - | CASRDRVTYEQYF | TGTGCCAGTCGAGACAGGGTTACCTACGAGCAGTACTTC